The 16 T cell receptor beta chains reported below all come from one sample, sequenced in a study of CD8 T cells in ankylosing spondylitis. Via MiXCR, TCRdb re-called the 5' RACE reads, giving one row per CDR3 protein. The sample includes about 150,000 distinct CDR3 sequences, roughly 10% of them seen just once. The sample was blood, either unsorted or a sorted T cell fraction (not recorded which). The receptors originated from a female donor with ankylosing spondylitis or in good health (not recorded which).

Many counts were recorded for this clonotype. The chain has TRBV20-1 and TRBJ1-4; D is unclear. Trimming stripped 2 bases from V and 8 bases from J, with 15 bases between. Germline assignment: CDR1 DFQATT and CDR2 SNEGSKA (reference sequence). The CDR3 has 14 residues. In DNA, the CDR3 is TGCAGTGCTAGATCGTACTTAATAAAAGAAAAACTGTTTTTT. This translates into CSARSYLIKEKLFF.

This clonotype was found many times. The DNA of the CDR3 is TGCGCCAGCAGCCAAGCTTCCCCGGGGGACATATATGGCTACACCTTC. Translated: CASSQASPGDIYGYTF. V is TRBV4-1 and J is TRBJ1-2; possible D gene TRBD1, 6 bases. CDR1 is MGHRA, CDR2 YSYEKL, per germline. Trimming removed 1 base from V and 5 bases from J, with 17 bases in between. The CDR3 has 16 amino acids.

In regard to this clonotype: This could be a read error, since a much larger clone is one nucleotide away. The J gene is TRBJ1-1, the V gene TRBV18; 7 bases are shared with TRBD1. This CDR3 is built from 15 residues. Germline assignment: CDR1 KGHSH and CDR2 LQKENI. CDR3 protein: CDSSPGGGRNTEAFF. The DNA of the CDR3 is TGTGACAGCTCACCAGGGGGAGGCAGGAACACTGAAGCTTTCTTT.

The sample holds many counts of this clonotype. This chain links TRBV20-1 with TRBJ1-2; TRBD1 aligns across 8 bases. V trimming: 5 bases; J trimming: 3 bases; junction bases outside the gene matches: 2. This CDR3 comprises 12 residues. The germline V gene encodes CDR1 DFQATT and CDR2 SNEGSKA (reference sequence). Here the CDR3 DNA reads TGCAGTGCTTACAGGGGGTACTATGGCTACACCTTC. Translation: CSAYRGYYGYTF.

This clonotype was recorded at least ten times. The chain carries TRBV5-1 and TRBJ2-3; D unresolved. Per germline, CDR1 SGHRS and CDR2 YFSETQ. CDR3 length: 13 residues. V was pared by 4 bases and J by 4 bases, with 10 bases between. The CDR3 loop reads CASSKDQPDTQYF. In nucleotides, the CDR3 is TGCGCCAGCAGCAAGGACCAGCCAGATACGCAGTATTTT.

This clonotype was observed at least ten times. This chain links TRBV5-1 with TRBJ1-1; D gene uncertain. The germline gives CDR1 SGHRS, CDR2 YFSETQ. Trimming pared 0 bases from V and 8 bases from J, leaving 14 bases between. The CDR3 consists of 14 residues. CDR3 sequence: CASSLEASSTEAFF. CDR3 nucleotides: TGCGCCAGCAGCTTGGAGGCGTCCTCAACGGAAGCTTTCTTT.

In this sample, this clonotype turned up many times. This chain uses TRBV21-1 with TRBJ1-1; TRBD1, the table's D call, lacks a check against the DNA. TRBV21-1 is shown as a pseudogene. The CDR3 consists of 13 residues. CDR3 in amino acids: CASSLRGQLEAFF. The CDR3 region has the DNA TGTGCCAGCAGTCTTAGGGGGCAACTCGAAGCTTTCTTT.

Ten or more counts support this clonotype. The gene calls are TRBV6-6 and TRBJ2-5; D call uncertain. CDR3 length: 13 residues. Germline CDR1 MNHNY, CDR2 SVGAGI (reference sequence). V lost 2 bases to trimming and J lost 4 bases, with 8 bases between them. CDR3 bases: TGTGCCAGCAGTTACGTTGTCATAGAGACCCAGTACTTC. Its protein product is CASSYVVIETQYF.

In its sample, this clonotype was seen many times. This chain links TRBV19 with TRBJ1-2; D is possibly TRBD1 (5 bases). The germline gives CDR1 LNHDA, CDR2 SQIVND (reference sequence). The CDR3 length is 13 residues. The V gene lost 4 bases and the J gene lost 3 bases, with 9 bases spanning the gap. The CDR3 loop is CASSTLGDYGYTF. DNA of the CDR3: TGTGCCAGTAGTACGCTAGGGGACTATGGCTACACCTTC.

This clonotype appeared many times. The chain has TRBV7-2 and TRBJ1-1; 7 bases are a match to TRBD1. The CDR3 runs to 14 residues. Germline lookup yields CDR1 SGHTA and CDR2 FQGNSA. Trimming at V came to 5 bases and at J to 0 bases, leaving 3 bases not matched to a gene. CDR3 sequence: CASSAGGVNTEAFF. In nucleotides, the CDR3 is TGTGCCAGCAGCGCAGGGGGTGTGAACACTGAAGCTTTCTTT.

Turning to this clonotype: This may arise from a read error, as a much more abundant clone is one base away. The chain uses TRBV7-3 and TRBJ1-3; no firm D call. Per germline, CDR1 SGHTA and CDR2 FQGTGA. The CDR3 contains 13 residues. The CDR3 is CVSSAKGGNTIYF. The CDR3, as DNA: TGTGTCAGCAGCGCAAAAGGCGGAAACACCATATATTTT.

The DNA of the CDR3 is TGCGCCAGCAGTGAGTCGGGACAGGGGCCTGGCGAGCAGTACTTC. Amino acid sequence: CASSESGQGPGEQYF. The rearrangement joins TRBV10-1 to TRBJ2-7, with 10 bases matching TRBD1. There are 15 residues in the CDR3. The trim removed 0 bases at V and 6 bases at J, leaving 5 bases unmatched. CDR1 and CDR2 from the germline V gene are WNHNN and SYGVQD (reference sequence).

The chain joins TRBV7-9 to TRBJ1-1, with 7 bases identical to TRBD1. CDR3 length: 12 amino acids. V shed 2 bases, J shed 6 bases, and the junction held 0 bases outside the gene matches. The germline gives CDR1 SEHNR, CDR2 FQNEAQ (reference sequence). The CDR3 is CASSLTGAEAFF. In DNA form, the CDR3 reads TGTGCCAGCAGCTTAACAGGGGCTGAAGCTTTCTTT.

The V gene is TRBV6-1, the J gene TRBJ1-1; the match to TRBD1 covers 7 bases. The length of the CDR3 is 15 residues. CDR1 MNHNS and CDR2 SASEGT come from the germline V gene. Trimming at V came to 11 bases and at J to 5 bases, leaving 17 bases not matched to a gene. This CDR3 is CASRGATGSWTEAFF. The CDR3 coding sequence is TGTGCCTCGCGGGGTGCGACAGGGAGTTGGACTGAAGCTTTCTTT.

For this clonotype: A clone one base away is much larger, so this may be a read error. The V gene is TRBV20-1, the J gene TRBJ2-1; 7 bases map to TRBD1. The CDR3 has 14 amino acids. Germline lookup yields CDR1 DFQATT and CDR2 SNEGSKA (reference sequence). CDR3 coding DNA: TGCAGTGCTTCCGGGACAGTAAAAAACAATGAGCGGTTCTTC. It yields the protein CSASGTVKNNERFF.

As regards this clonotype: It may be a read error: a sequence one base away is much more abundant. This chain uses TRBV9 with TRBJ2-5, with a possible D match to TRBD2 (5 bases). This CDR3 is built from 13 residues. The germline V gene has CDR1 SGDLS and CDR2 YYNGEE. Written as DNA, the CDR3 is TGTGCCAGCAGCGTAGGAGAGGGAGAGACCCAGCACTTC. Amino acids: CASSVGEGETQHF.